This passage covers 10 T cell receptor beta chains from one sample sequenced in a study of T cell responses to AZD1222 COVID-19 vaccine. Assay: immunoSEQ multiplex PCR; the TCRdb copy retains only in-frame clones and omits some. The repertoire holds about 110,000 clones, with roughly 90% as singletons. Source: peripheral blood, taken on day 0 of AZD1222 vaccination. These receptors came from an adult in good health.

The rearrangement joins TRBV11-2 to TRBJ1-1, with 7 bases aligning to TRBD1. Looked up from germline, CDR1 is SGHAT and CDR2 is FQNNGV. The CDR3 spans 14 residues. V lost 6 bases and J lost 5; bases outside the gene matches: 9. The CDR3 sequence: CASRPGGVRTEAFF. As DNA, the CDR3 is TGTGCCAGCAGGCCAGGGGGGGTAAGGACTGAAGCTTTCTTT.

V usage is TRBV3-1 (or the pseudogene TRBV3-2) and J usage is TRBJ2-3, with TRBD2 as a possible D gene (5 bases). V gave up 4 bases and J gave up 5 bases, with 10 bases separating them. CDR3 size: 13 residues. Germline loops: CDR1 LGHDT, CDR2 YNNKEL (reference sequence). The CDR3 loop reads CASSRGLLDTQYF. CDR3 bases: TGTGCCAGCAGCCGAGGACTCTTAGATACGCAGTATTTT.

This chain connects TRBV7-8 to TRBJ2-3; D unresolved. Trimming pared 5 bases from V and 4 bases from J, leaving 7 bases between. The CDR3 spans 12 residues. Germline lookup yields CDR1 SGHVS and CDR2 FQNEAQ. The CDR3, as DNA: TGTGCCAGCAGCCCTCCAGCAGATACGCAGTATTTT. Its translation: CASSPPADTQYF.

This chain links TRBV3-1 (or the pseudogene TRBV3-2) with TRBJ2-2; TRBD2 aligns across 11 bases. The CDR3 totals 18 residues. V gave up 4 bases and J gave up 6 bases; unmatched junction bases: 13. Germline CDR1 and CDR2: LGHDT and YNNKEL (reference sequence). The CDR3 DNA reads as TGTGCCAGCAGCCGACAGAGGGGTAGCGGGAGGGCCCCCGGGGAGCTGTTTTTT. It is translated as CASSRQRGSGRAPGELFF.

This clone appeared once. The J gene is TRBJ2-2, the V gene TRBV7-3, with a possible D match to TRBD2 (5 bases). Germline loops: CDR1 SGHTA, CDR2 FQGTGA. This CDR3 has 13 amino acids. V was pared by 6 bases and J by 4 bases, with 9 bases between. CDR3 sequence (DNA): TGTGCCAGCAGTTCCACTAGCACCGGGGAGCTGTTTTTT. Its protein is CASSSTSTGELFF.

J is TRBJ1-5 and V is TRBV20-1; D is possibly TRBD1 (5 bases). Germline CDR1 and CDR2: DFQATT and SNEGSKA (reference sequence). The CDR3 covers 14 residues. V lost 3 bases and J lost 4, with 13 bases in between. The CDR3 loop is CSASPSGGNQPQHF. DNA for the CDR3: TGCAGTGCTAGTCCGAGTGGGGGAAATCAGCCCCAGCATTTT.

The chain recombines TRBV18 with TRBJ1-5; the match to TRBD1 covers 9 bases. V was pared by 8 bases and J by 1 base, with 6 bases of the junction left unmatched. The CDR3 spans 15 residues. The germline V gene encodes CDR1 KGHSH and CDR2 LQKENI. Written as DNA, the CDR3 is TGTGCCAGCGCTCCGGGACAGGGAAGCAATCAGCCCCAGCATTTT. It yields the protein CASAPGQGSNQPQHF. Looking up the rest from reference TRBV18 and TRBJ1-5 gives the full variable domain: NAGVMQNPRHLVRRRGQEARLRCSPMKGHSHVYWYRQLPEEGLKFMVYLQKENIIDESGMPKERFSAEFPKEGPSILRIQQVVRGDSAAYFCASAPGQGSNQPQHFGDGTRLSIL.

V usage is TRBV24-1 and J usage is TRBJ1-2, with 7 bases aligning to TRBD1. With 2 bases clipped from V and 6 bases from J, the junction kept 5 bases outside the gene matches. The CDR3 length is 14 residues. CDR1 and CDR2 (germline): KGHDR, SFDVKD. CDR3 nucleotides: TGTGCCACCAGTGATTGGACAGGCGCCGATGGCTACACCTTC. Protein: CATSDWTGADGYTF.

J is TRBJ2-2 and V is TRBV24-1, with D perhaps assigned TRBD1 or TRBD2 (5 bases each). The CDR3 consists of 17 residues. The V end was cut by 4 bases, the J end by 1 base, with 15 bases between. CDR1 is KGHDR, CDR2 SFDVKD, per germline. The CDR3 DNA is TGTGCCACCAGTGACCTAGCACAGGCGCTGAACACCGGGGAGCTGTTTTTT. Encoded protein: CATSDLAQALNTGELFF.

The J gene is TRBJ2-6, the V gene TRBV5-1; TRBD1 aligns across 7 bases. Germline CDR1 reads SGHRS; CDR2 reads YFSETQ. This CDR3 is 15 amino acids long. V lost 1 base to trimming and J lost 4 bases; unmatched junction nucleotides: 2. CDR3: CASSLTGAGANVLTF. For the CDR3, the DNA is TGCGCCAGCAGCTTGACAGGGGCAGGGGCCAACGTCCTGACTTTC. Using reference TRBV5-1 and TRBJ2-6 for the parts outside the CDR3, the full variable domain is KAGVTQTPRYLIKTRGQQVTLSCSPISGHRSVSWYQQTPGQGLQFLFEYFSETQRNKGNFPGRFSGRQFSNSRSEMNVSTLELGDSALYLCASSLTGAGANVLTFGAGSRLTVL.